What follows describes a single TCR beta chain. Germline CDR1 and CDR2: KGHSH and LQKENI. The CDR3 runs to 13 residues. V trimming: 3 bases; J trimming: 8 bases; junction bases outside the gene matches: 3. This sample was taken from a study of patients and donors after allogeneic stem cell transplantation. TCRdb re-derived calls from the RT-PCR reads in MiXCR, one entry per CDR3 protein. The table includes about a million distinct CDR3 sequences, more than 15% detected once. The receptor was isolated from a human donor who was either an allogeneic HSCT recipient or a stem cell or donor lymphocyte infusion donor (not recorded which). It is not recorded whose cells these are; they may come from a transplant donor. This rearrangement joins TRBV18 to TRBJ1-1; 10 bases map to TRBD1. Sequencing was carried out using blood, either unsorted or a sorted T cell fraction (not recorded which). The CDR3 nucleotides read TGTGCCAGCTCACCGGGACAGGGGTTCGAAGCTTTCTTT. Protein sequence: CASSPGQGFEAFF.